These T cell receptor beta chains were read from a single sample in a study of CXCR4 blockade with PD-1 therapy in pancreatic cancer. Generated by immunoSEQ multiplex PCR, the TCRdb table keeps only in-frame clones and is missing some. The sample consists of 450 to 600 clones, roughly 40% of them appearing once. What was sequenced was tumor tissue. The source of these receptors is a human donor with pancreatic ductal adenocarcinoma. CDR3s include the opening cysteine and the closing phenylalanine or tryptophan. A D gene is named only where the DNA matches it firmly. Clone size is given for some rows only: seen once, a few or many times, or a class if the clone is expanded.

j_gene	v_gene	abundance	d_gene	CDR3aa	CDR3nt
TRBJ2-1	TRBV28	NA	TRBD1	CALARTGVTEQFF	TGTGCCCTCGCTAGGACAGGGGTCACTGAGCAGTTCTTC
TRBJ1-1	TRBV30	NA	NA	CAWRGDGPEAFF	TGTGCCTGGAGGGGAGATGGCCCTGAAGCTTTCTTT
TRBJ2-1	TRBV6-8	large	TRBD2	CASSPAGFRPSEQFF	TGTGCCAGCAGCCCAGCGGGATTCCGTCCTAGTGAGCAGTTCTTC
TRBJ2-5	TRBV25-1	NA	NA	CASSEYEGRQETQYF	TGTGCCAGCAGTGAATACGAGGGACGTCAAGAGACCCAGTACTTC
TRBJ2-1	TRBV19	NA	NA	CASSLDGSSYNEQFF	TGTGCCAGTAGTCTCGACGGGTCTTCCTACAATGAGCAGTTCTTC
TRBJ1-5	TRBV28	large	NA	CASQNRGNQPQHF	TGTGCCAGTCAGAACAGGGGCAATCAGCCCCAGCATTTT
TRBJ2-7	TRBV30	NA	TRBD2	CAWSGRAGEYEQYF	TGTGCCTGGAGTGGTCGCGCGGGAGAGTACGAGCAGTACTTC
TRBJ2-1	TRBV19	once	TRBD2	CASSDGTSGRAEQFF	TGTGCCAGTAGCGACGGGACTAGCGGGAGGGCGGAGCAGTTCTTC
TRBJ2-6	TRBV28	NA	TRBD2	CASTTTSGDSGANVLTF	TGTGCCAGCACGACGACTAGCGGCGACTCTGGTGCCAACGTCCTGACTTTC
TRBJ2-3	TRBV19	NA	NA	CASKPRSTDTQYF	TGTGCCAGTAAACCCCGAAGCACAGATACGCAGTATTTT
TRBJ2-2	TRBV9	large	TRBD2	CASSVDKGGRAGTGELFF	TGTGCCAGCAGCGTAGATAAGGGTGGGAGGGCTGGCACCGGGGAGCTGTTTTTT
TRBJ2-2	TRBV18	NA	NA	CASSPRTDTGELFF	TGTGCCAGCTCACCACGGACAGATACCGGGGAGCTGTTTTTT
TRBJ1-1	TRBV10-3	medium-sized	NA	CAISESAGAAFF	TGTGCCATCAGTGAGTCGGCAGGGGCGGCTTTCTTT
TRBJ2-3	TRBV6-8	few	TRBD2	CASSPFRLAESTDTQYF	TGTGCCAGCAGTCCCTTTCGACTAGCGGAAAGCACAGATACGCAGTATTTT
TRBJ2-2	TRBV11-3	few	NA	CASSLDGNTGELFF	TGTGCCAGCAGCTTAGATGGTAACACCGGGGAGCTGTTTTTT
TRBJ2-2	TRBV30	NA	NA	CAWRGGHDTGELFF	TGTGCCTGGAGGGGGGGACACGACACCGGGGAGCTGTTTTTT
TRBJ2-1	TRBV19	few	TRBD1	CASSIAGQGTNEQFF	TGTGCCAGTAGTATAGCAGGACAGGGGACGAATGAGCAGTTCTTC
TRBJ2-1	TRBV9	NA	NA	CASSVVGSLYNEQFF	TGTGCCAGCAGCGTAGTCGGGAGCCTTTACAATGAGCAGTTCTTC